The 4 T cell receptor beta chains presented below share a single source sample, sequenced in a study of OX40 agonist ivuxolimab in advanced cancers. Only in-frame clones appear in the TCRdb table, and some are missing; sequencing was by immunoSEQ multiplex PCR. The table has 35,000 to 40,000 clones, 80% to 90% seen once; the top ten hold roughly 30%. The sequencing used CD4+ or CD8+ T cells sorted from blood, collected in a trial of the OX40 agonist ivuxolimab. These receptors were obtained from an adult with an advanced solid tumor such as melanoma, head and neck, liver or kidney cancer.

This chain links TRBV28 with TRBJ1-6; D may be TRBD1 (6 bases). V lost 6 bases and J 10 bases, leaving 13 bases between the germline ends. Germline assignment: CDR1 MDHEN and CDR2 SYDVKM. The CDR3 has 13 residues. The chain's CDR3 is CASSLYRESPLHF. The DNA for the CDR3 is TGTGCCAGCAGCCTTTACAGGGAATCACCCCTCCACTTT.

The V and J genes are TRBV7-8 and TRBJ2-7; D ambiguous. Germline CDR1 and CDR2: SGHVS and FQNEAQ. V gave up 1 base and J gave up 7 bases, with 14 bases separating them. The CDR3 spans 14 residues. The CDR3 protein is CASSLGRALREQYF. CDR3 bases: TGTGCCAGCAGCTTAGGCCGGGCCCTACGTGAGCAGTACTTC. Using reference TRBV7-8 and TRBJ2-7 for the parts outside the CDR3, the full variable domain is GAGVSQSPRYKVAKRGQDVALRCDPISGHVSLFWYQQALGQGPEFLTYFQNEAQLDKSGLPSDRFFAERPEGSVSTLKIQRTQQEDSAVYLCASSLGRALREQYFGPGTRLTVT.

V usage is TRBV5-1 and J usage is TRBJ2-1, with a possible D match to TRBD1 (6 bases). CDR1 is SGHRS and CDR2 is YFSETQ in the germline V gene. V dropped 0 bases and J dropped 0 bases, with 7 bases sitting between them. The CDR3 sequence is 15 residues long. CDR3 nucleotide sequence: TGCGCCAGCAGCTTGGACAGGGCCTCCTACAATGAGCAGTTCTTC. Protein sequence: CASSLDRASYNEQFF.

CDR3 DNA: TGCGCCAGCAGCTCCACTTGGACTAGCGGGAGGGGCACAGATACGCAGTATTTT. Translated: CASSSTWTSGRGTDTQYF. The J gene is TRBJ2-3, the V gene TRBV5-1, with TRBD2 matching 15 bases. Germline CDR1 is SGHRS and CDR2 is YFSETQ. V was pared by 3 bases and J by 1 base, with 6 bases of the junction left unmatched. The CDR3 contains 18 residues.